Following are 17 T cell receptor beta chains from one sample sequenced in a study of response to subunit inactivated influenza vaccine. A single record per CDR3 protein comes from TCRdb applying MiXCR to the RT-PCR reads. The table records about 780,000 distinct CDR3 sequences, around 18% of them present only once. The sample here was PBMCs from blood, taken around 5 days after vaccination. The receptors derive from a man in his forties or fifties who received an inactivated influenza vaccine.

V usage is TRBV15 and J usage is TRBJ2-7, with a tentative D call TRBD1 (6 bases). Germline V lookup: CDR1 LNHNV, CDR2 YYDKDF (reference sequence). The CDR3 extends over 15 amino acids. V dropped 1 base and J dropped 2 bases, with 12 bases sitting between them. CDR3 loop: CATSRGTVNPYEQYF. The CDR3 nucleotides are TGTGCCACCAGCAGAGGGACAGTGAACCCCTACGAGCAGTACTTC.

This chain uses TRBV7-2 with TRBJ1-2; 8 bases align to TRBD1. The CDR3 covers 17 residues. Germline V gene sequence: CDR1 SGHTA, CDR2 FQGNSA. After removal of 3 bases from V and 7 bases from J, the junction contained 16 bases not matched to a gene. This CDR3 reads CASSFTPLTWTGIGYTF. CDR3 in DNA: TGTGCCAGCAGCTTTACTCCCCTCACATGGACAGGGATTGGCTACACCTTC.

This clonotype was detected only a few times. The genes are TRBV24-1 and TRBJ2-1; 8 bases align to TRBD1. J lost 6 bases, V lost 4 bases, and 10 bases had no gene match. The germline CDR1 and CDR2 sequences are KGHDR and SFDVKD. This CDR3 is 16 amino acids long. The CDR3 DNA follows: TGTGCCACCAGTGAATTCCGACTCACAGGGGGCAATGAGCAGTTCTTC. As protein: CATSEFRLTGGNEQFF.

A few counts support this clonotype. CDR3 loop: CASSYSFWELFF. Here the CDR3 DNA reads TGTGCCAGCAGTTACAGCTTCTGGGAGCTGTTTTTT. The V and J genes are TRBV12-3 or TRBV12-4 and TRBJ2-2; D is uncertain. The ends were cut back, 4 bases at V and 9 bases at J, with 9 bases in the middle. This CDR3 contains 12 residues.

CDR3 DNA: TGTGCCTGGACCCAGACCACCCGACAGGACTATGGCTACACCTTC. This codes for CAWTQTTRQDYGYTF. The genes are TRBV30 and TRBJ1-2, with D possibly matching TRBD1 (6 bases). Germline CDR1 reads GTSNPN; CDR2 reads SVGIG (reference sequence). This CDR3 region has 15 residues. Trimming pared 4 bases from V and 3 bases from J, leaving 18 bases between.

The chain employs TRBV4-3 and TRBJ2-3, with D possibly matching TRBD2 (6 bases). Looked up from germline, CDR1 is LGHNA and CDR2 is YSLEER. Trimming took 2 bases from V and 2 from J, leaving 11 bases between them. This CDR3 has 15 residues. CDR3 bases: TGCGCCAGCAGCCAACTGCTAGCGCTCACAGATACGCAGTATTTT. Residues: CASSQLLALTDTQYF.

In this sample, this clonotype turned up many times. The chain uses TRBV12-3 or TRBV12-4 and TRBJ1-6; TRBD1 is a possible D gene (6 bases). With 6 bases removed from V and 9 bases from J, the gap between germline ends came to 12 bases. CDR3 length equals 13 residues. The CDR3 loop is CASSLSRGSPLHF. The DNA for the CDR3 is TGTGCCAGCAGCCTATCCAGGGGTTCACCCCTCCACTTT.

This clonotype appeared a few times. This chain connects TRBV12-3 or TRBV12-4 to TRBJ2-1, with TRBD2 matching 10 bases. The V gene end was trimmed by 6 bases and the J gene end by 7 bases; junction bases not matched to a gene: 9. This CDR3 is 15 amino acids long. The CDR3 here is CASSGLAAFENEQFF. DNA of the CDR3: TGTGCCAGCAGCGGACTAGCGGCCTTTGAGAATGAGCAGTTCTTC.

This clonotype was counted between two and nine times. This chain joins TRBV7-8 and TRBJ1-2; possibly TRBD1 for D (5 bases). The CDR3 extends over 16 amino acids. V was cut by 1 base and J by 1 base, with 13 bases left in between. Germline CDR1 SGHVS, CDR2 FQNEAQ. The CDR3 region has the DNA TGTGCCAGCAGCTTAGGGCGACAGCCAAGTAACTATGGCTACACCTTC. Its protein product is CASSLGRQPSNYGYTF.

The V call is TRBV7-2, the J call TRBJ2-7; 7 nucleotides line up with TRBD1. The CDR3 consists of 15 residues. The trim removed 2 bases at V and 2 bases at J, leaving 6 bases unmatched. Germline V gene lookup returns CDR1 SGHTA and CDR2 FQGNSA. The CDR3: CASSLTRDSAYEQYF. The CDR3 DNA is TGTGCCAGCAGCTTAACCCGGGACAGCGCCTACGAGCAGTACTTC.

This clonotype has a count of ten or more. This chain connects TRBV29-1 to TRBJ2-5; D gene ambiguous. The CDR3 runs to 14 residues. Deletions cut 4 bases from V and 0 bases from J, with 12 bases between. The germline gives CDR1 SQVTM, CDR2 ANQGSEA. The CDR3 sequence is CSVVPPGNQETQYF. In DNA, the CDR3 is TGCAGCGTTGTCCCCCCCGGCAACCAAGAGACCCAGTACTTC.

This clonotype appeared many times. The rearrangement links TRBV6-1 to TRBJ2-7; the D is unclear. The V and J ends lost 5 bases and 0 bases respectively, with 11 bases between them. Germline-derived CDR1 and CDR2 are MNHNS and SASEGT. The CDR3 is 14 residues long. CDR3 DNA sequence: TGTGCCAGCAGTCGGACGACGGTCTCCTACGAGCAGTACTTC. Protein product: CASSRTTVSYEQYF.

V gene TRBV20-1 combines with J gene TRBJ2-7; D possibly uses TRBD1 or TRBD2 (6 bases each). CDR3 length: 15 amino acids. The germline CDR1 and CDR2 sequences are DFQATT and SNEGSKA (reference sequence). V lost 0 bases, J lost 0 bases, and 12 bases lay in between. The CDR3 DNA reads as TGCAGTGCTAGAGATGGGGGGCAGCCCTCCTACGAGCAGTACTTC. It specifies CSARDGGQPSYEQYF.

This clonotype has at least ten counts. The chain couples TRBV6-1 to TRBJ2-7, with 9 positions matching TRBD1. The CDR3 is 15 residues long. The junction had 8 bases not matched to a gene; V was cut back by 6 bases and J by 2 bases. From germline, CDR1 is MNHNS and CDR2 SASEGT. For the CDR3, the DNA is TGTGCCAGCAGAAACCGGGACAGGGTAACCTACGAGCAGTACTTC. The encoded protein is CASRNRDRVTYEQYF.

The chain joins TRBV25-1 to TRBJ2-7, with TRBD2 matching 9 bases. The CDR3 sequence is 15 residues long. Germline values: CDR1 MGHDK, CDR2 SYGVNS. The V gene end was trimmed by 8 bases and the J gene end by 6 bases; junction bases not matched to a gene: 14. The CDR3 region is CASVGLYSGSPEQYF. The DNA of the CDR3 is TGTGCCAGCGTAGGACTTTATAGCGGGAGCCCCGAGCAGTACTTC.

This clonotype was counted between two and nine times. The chain couples TRBV12-3 or TRBV12-4 to TRBJ2-7, with D perhaps TRBD1 (6 bases). The CDR3 covers 14 residues. V dropped 5 bases and J dropped 4 bases, with 15 bases sitting between them. The CDR3 nucleotides are TGTGCCAGCAGTCAGGCAGGGGTAGTGTACGAGCAGTACTTC. Amino acids: CASSQAGVVYEQYF.

This clonotype was detected only a few times. This rearrangement joins TRBV12-3 or TRBV12-4 to TRBJ2-1; D possibly corresponds to TRBD1 (6 bases). V lost 1 base, J lost 9 bases, and 13 bases lay in between. This CDR3 is built from 14 residues. CDR3 region: CASSLDARGGEQFF. The CDR3 DNA is TGTGCCAGCAGTTTAGACGCCCGAGGGGGTGAGCAGTTCTTC.